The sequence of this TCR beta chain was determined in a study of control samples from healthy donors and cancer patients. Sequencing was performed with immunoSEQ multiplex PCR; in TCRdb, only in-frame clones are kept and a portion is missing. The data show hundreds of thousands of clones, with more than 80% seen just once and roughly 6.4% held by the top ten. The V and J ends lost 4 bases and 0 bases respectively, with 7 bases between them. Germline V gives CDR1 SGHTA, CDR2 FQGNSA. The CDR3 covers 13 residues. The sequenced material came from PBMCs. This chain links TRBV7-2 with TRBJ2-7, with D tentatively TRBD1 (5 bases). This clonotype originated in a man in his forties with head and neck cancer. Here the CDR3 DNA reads TGTGCCAGCAGCTGGACAAGCTCCTACGAGCAGTACTTC. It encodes CASSWTSSYEQYF.